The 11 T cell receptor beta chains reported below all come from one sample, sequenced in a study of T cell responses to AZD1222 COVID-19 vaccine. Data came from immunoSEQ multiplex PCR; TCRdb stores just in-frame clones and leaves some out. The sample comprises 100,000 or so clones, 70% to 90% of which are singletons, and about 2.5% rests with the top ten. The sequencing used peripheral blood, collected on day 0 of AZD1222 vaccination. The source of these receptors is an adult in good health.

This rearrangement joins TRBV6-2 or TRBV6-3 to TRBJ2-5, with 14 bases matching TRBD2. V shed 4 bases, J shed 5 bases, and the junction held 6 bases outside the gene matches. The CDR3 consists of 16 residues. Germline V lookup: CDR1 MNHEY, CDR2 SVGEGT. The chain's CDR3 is CASSWTSGGPSETQYF. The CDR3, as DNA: TGTGCCAGCAGTTGGACTAGCGGGGGGCCGAGCGAGACCCAGTACTTC.

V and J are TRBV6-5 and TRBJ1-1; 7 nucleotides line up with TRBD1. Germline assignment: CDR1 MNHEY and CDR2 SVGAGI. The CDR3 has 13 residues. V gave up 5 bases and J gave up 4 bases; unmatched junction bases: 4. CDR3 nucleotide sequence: TGTGCCAGCAGTACACAGGGGACCACTGAAGCTTTCTTT. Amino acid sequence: CASSTQGTTEAFF.

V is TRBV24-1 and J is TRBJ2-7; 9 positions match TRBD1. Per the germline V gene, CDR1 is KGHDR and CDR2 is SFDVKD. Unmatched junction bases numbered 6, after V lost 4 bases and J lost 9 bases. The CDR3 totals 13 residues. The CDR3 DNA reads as TGTGCCACCAGTGACGGACAGGGGAATCGGCAGTACTTC. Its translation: CATSDGQGNRQYF.

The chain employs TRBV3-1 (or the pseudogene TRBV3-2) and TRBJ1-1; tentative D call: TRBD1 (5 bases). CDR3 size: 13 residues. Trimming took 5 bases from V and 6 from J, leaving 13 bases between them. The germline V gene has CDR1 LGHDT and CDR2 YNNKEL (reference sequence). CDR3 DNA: TGTGCCAGCAGCGAAGGGGTTGTCGCTGAAGCTTTCTTT. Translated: CASSEGVVAEAFF.

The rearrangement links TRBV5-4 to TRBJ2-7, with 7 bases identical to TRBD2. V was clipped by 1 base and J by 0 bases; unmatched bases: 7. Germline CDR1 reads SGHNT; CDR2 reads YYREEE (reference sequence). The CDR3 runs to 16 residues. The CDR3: CASSLSTAGFSYEQYF. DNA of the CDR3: TGTGCCAGCAGCTTGTCGACAGCGGGGTTCTCCTACGAGCAGTACTTC.

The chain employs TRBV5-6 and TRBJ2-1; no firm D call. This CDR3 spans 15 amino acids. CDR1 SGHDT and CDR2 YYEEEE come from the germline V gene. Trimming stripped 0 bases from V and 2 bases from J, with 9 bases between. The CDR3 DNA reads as TGTGCCAGCAGCTTGGTCCTCCCCCCCTACAATGAGCAGTTCTTC. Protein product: CASSLVLPPYNEQFF.

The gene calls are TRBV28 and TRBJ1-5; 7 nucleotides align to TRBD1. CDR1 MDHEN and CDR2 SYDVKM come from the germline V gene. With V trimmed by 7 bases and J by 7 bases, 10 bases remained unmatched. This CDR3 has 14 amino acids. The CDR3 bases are TGTGCCAGCATCGTCAACAGGGGTGGGCAGCCCCAGCATTTT. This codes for CASIVNRGGQPQHF.

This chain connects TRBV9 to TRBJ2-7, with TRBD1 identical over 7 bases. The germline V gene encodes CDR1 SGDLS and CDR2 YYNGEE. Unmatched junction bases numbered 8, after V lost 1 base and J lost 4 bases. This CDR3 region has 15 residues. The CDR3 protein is CASSVRQGLIYEQYF. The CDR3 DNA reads TGTGCCAGCAGCGTACGACAGGGATTGATATACGAGCAGTACTTC.

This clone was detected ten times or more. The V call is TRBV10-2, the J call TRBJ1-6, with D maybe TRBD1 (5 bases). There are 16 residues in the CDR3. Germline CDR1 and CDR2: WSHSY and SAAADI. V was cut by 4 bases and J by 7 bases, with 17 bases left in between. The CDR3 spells CASSGHLRDPNSPLHF. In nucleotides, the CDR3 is TGCGCCAGCAGTGGACATCTCAGGGATCCCAATTCACCCCTCCACTTT.

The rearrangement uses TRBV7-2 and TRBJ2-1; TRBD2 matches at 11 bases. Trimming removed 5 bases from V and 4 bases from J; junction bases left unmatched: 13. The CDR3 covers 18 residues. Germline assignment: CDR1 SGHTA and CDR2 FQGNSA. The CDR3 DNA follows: TGTGCCAGCAGCGCAGGTCCCCCGGGACTAGCGGCTTACAATGAGCAGTTCTTC. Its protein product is CASSAGPPGLAAYNEQFF.

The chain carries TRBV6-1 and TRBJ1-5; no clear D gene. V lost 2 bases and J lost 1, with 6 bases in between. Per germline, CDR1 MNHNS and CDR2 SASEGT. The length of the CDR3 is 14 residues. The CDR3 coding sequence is TGTGCCAGCAGTGAATTGGACAGCAATCAGCCCCAGCATTTT. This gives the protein CASSELDSNQPQHF.